The 32 T cell receptor beta chains below all came from one sample that was sequenced in a study of CD8 T cells in Susac syndrome (dated by TCRdb to between 2017 and 2020). The library was produced with the immunoSEQ multiplex PCR assay. RNA was extracted using the RNeasy kit, and roughly 0.5 to 1 microgram was reverse transcribed with random hexamers. The raw public reads went through TCRdb reprocessing: fastp at Q25, MiXCR clone calling, in-frame beta chains kept. Every entry covers one CDR3 protein and lists the most common genes and DNA from its rows. The table for this sample lists some 130,000 distinct CDR3 sequences; around 94% of them were counted only once. The ten top clones hold around 0.12% of the sample. The specimen was CD4+ T cells from PBMCs. These receptors originate from a human donor with multiple sclerosis.

The chain carries TRBV29-1 and TRBJ1-4; a possible D gene is TRBD1 (5 bases). The CDR3 spans 12 residues. Deletions cut 2 bases from V and 8 bases from J, with 9 bases between. Germline V gives CDR1 SQVTM, CDR2 ANQGSEA. Here the CDR3 DNA reads TGCAGCGTTGAACCCGAGGGGGAAAAACTGTTTTTT. Translating it yields CSVEPEGEKLFF. Full variable domain (rest looked up from reference TRBV29-1 and TRBJ1-4): SAVISQKPSRDICQRGTSLTIQCQVDSQVTMMFWYRQQPGQSLTLIATANQGSEATYESGFVIDKFPISRPNLTFSTLTVSNMSPEDSSIYLCSVEPEGEKLFFGSGTQLSVL.

This clonotype came up a few times. The chain joins TRBV6-2 or TRBV6-3 to TRBJ1-5; TRBD1 might be the D (5 bases). CDR1 is MNHEY and CDR2 is SVGEGT in the germline V gene. V was pared by 5 bases and J by 4 bases, with 12 bases between. The CDR3 runs 14 residues. The CDR3 region is CASSLGQLNQPQHF. In DNA, the CDR3 is TGTGCCAGCAGTCTCGGACAACTTAATCAGCCCCAGCATTTT.

The genes are TRBV29-1 and TRBJ1-2; 8 bases agree with TRBD1. V lost 3 bases to trimming and J lost 4 bases; unmatched junction nucleotides: 1. Per the germline V gene, CDR1 is SQVTM and CDR2 is ANQGSEA. The CDR3 runs 12 residues. The CDR3 protein is CSVDRGPYGYTF. DNA for the CDR3: TGCAGCGTTGACAGGGGGCCCTATGGCTACACCTTC.

The rearrangement joins TRBV3-1 to TRBJ1-1; D is uncertain. Trimming pared 5 bases from V and 8 bases from J, leaving 12 bases between. The germline V gene has CDR1 LGHDT and CDR2 YNNKEL (reference sequence). The CDR3 extends over 12 amino acids. The CDR3 sequence is CASSLPLQEAFF. In DNA form, the CDR3 reads TGTGCCAGCAGCTTACCGTTACAGGAAGCTTTCTTT.

The V call is TRBV6-1, the J call TRBJ1-4, with D unclear. The CDR3 runs 15 residues. Germline assignment: CDR1 MNHNS and CDR2 SASEGT. Trimming took 8 bases from V and 0 from J, leaving 13 bases between them. Here the CDR3 reads CASDASAATNEKLFF. For the CDR3, the DNA is TGTGCCAGCGATGCCTCCGCGGCAACTAATGAAAAACTGTTTTTT.

The CDR3 sequence: CATSRDSGGPSYEQYF. The CDR3 DNA is TGTGCCACCAGCAGAGATAGTGGCGGTCCGTCCTACGAGCAGTACTTC. The rearrangement joins TRBV15 to TRBJ2-7; D is uncertain. Germline assignment: CDR1 LNHNV and CDR2 YYDKDF (reference sequence). The V and J ends lost 0 bases and 1 base respectively, with 13 bases between them. The CDR3 runs to 16 residues.

The chain couples TRBV25-1 to TRBJ2-7, with TRBD2 identical over 13 bases. The length of the CDR3 is 15 residues. The germline gives CDR1 MGHDK, CDR2 SYGVNS. V shed 3 bases, J shed 4 bases, and the junction held 3 bases outside the gene matches. The CDR3 bases are TGTGCCAGCAGTGAGAGGACTAGCGGGGGATACGAGCAGTACTTC. Its protein is CASSERTSGGYEQYF.

This chain connects TRBV18 to TRBJ1-5; no reliable D call. This CDR3 spans 13 amino acids. V lost 9 bases and J 7 bases, leaving 16 bases between the germline ends. Germline V gene lookup returns CDR1 KGHSH and CDR2 LQKENI. For the CDR3, the DNA is TGTGCCAGTTCTTCCATGCGGGAACAGCCCCAGCATTTT. Translation: CASSSMREQPQHF.

The chain's CDR3 is CAWSRLVDTEAFF. DNA for the CDR3: TGTGCCTGGAGTCGACTCGTCGACACTGAAGCTTTCTTT. The chain recombines TRBV30 with TRBJ1-1; D is unclear. Germline V gives CDR1 GTSNPN, CDR2 SVGIG (reference sequence). The V end was cut by 2 bases, the J end by 3 bases, with 10 bases between. The CDR3 runs to 13 residues.

The chain joins TRBV12-2 to TRBJ1-2; the table's D call, TRBD1, was not checked against the DNA. TRBV12-2 represents a pseudogene. This CDR3 is 14 amino acids long. The CDR3 spells CASRPHGGNYGYTF. CDR3 DNA: TGTGCAAGTCGCCCCCACGGGGGGAACTATGGCTACACCTTC.

This chain connects TRBV5-1 to TRBJ1-1; D gene unclear. Germline V gives CDR1 SGHRS, CDR2 YFSETQ. The V gene lost 2 bases and the J gene lost 4 bases, with 12 bases spanning the gap. The CDR3 covers 14 residues. In DNA, the CDR3 is TGCGCCAGCAGCTTCGGAAAGGTCCCCACTGAAGCTTTCTTT. Translated: CASSFGKVPTEAFF.

The chain links TRBV5-6 to TRBJ1-2; D call uncertain. Trimming removed 1 base at V and 2 bases at J, with 9 bases between. Germline V lookup: CDR1 SGHDT, CDR2 YYEEEE. This CDR3 contains 14 residues. The CDR3 here is CASSLPSINYGYTF. Here the CDR3 DNA reads TGTGCCAGCAGCTTGCCGAGTATCAACTATGGCTACACCTTC.

The gene calls are TRBV6-6 and TRBJ1-1; 9 bases align to TRBD1. The length of the CDR3 is 14 residues. From germline, CDR1 is MNHNY and CDR2 SVGAGI (reference sequence). V was pared by 5 bases and J by 3 bases, with 4 bases of the junction left unmatched. CDR3 region: CASSIRDRDTEAFF. The CDR3 coding sequence is TGTGCCAGCAGTATACGGGACAGGGACACTGAAGCTTTCTTT.

V and J are TRBV5-1 and TRBJ2-3; D gene ambiguous. Germline V gene lookup returns CDR1 SGHRS and CDR2 YFSETQ. There are 14 residues in the CDR3. The V end was cut by 2 bases, the J end by 10 bases, with 17 bases between. This CDR3 is CASSFTPRVGAQYF. The CDR3 nucleotides are TGCGCCAGCAGCTTCACCCCTCGGGTTGGTGCGCAGTATTTT.

The CDR3 loop is CASSYSKGWSYEQYF. CDR3 in DNA: TGTGCCAGCAGTTACTCGAAAGGTTGGAGCTACGAGCAGTACTTC. The chain uses TRBV6-5 and TRBJ2-7; no reliable D call. The V gene's germline CDR1 is MNHEY and CDR2 SVGAGI. V was shortened by 0 bases and J by 3 bases, with 12 bases between the two germline ends. The CDR3 covers 15 residues.

V is TRBV5-1 and J is TRBJ2-7; 10 positions match TRBD1. CDR1 and CDR2 (germline): SGHRS, YFSETQ. The trim removed 3 bases at V and 5 bases at J, leaving 8 bases unmatched. The CDR3 runs 15 residues. The CDR3 region has the DNA TGCGCCAGCAGCTATGCCGGGACAGGGGTTAACGAGCAGTACTTC. This codes for CASSYAGTGVNEQYF.

The rearrangement links TRBV12-3 or TRBV12-4 to TRBJ2-7; 9 nucleotides match TRBD2. Unmatched junction bases numbered 2, after V lost 5 bases and J lost 0 bases. The CDR3 length is 14 residues. This chain's CDR3 is CASSLTSGSYEQYF. In DNA, the CDR3 is TGTGCCAGCAGTCTGACTAGCGGCTCCTACGAGCAGTACTTC.

The genes are TRBV3-1 and TRBJ2-1; a possible D gene is TRBD1 (5 bases). V was cut by 0 bases and J by 0 bases, with 6 bases left in between. Germline V gene lookup returns CDR1 LGHDT and CDR2 YNNKEL (reference sequence). This CDR3 is built from 15 residues. CDR3 sequence reads: CASSQDTGSYNEQFF. In nucleotides, the CDR3 is TGTGCCAGCAGCCAAGATACAGGCTCCTACAATGAGCAGTTCTTC.

The rearrangement joins TRBV5-6 to TRBJ1-5, with D possibly TRBD1 on 5 matching bases. Trimming cost V 3 bases and J 7 bases, with 14 bases left between them. This CDR3 has 14 residues. CDR1 and CDR2 from the germline V gene are SGHDT and YYEEEE. In DNA, the CDR3 is TGTGCCAGCAGCTACACAGGATCCGGACAGCCCCAGCATTTT. This sequence encodes CASSYTGSGQPQHF.

The CDR3 loop reads CASSSTSGGNYEQYF. CDR3 nucleotide sequence: TGTGCCAGCAGCTCAACTAGCGGCGGGAACTACGAGCAGTACTTC. This chain joins TRBV11-2 and TRBJ2-7; 8 positions agree with TRBD2. With V trimmed by 4 bases and J by 3 bases, 8 bases remained unmatched. Germline CDR1 is SGHAT and CDR2 is FQNNGV. CDR3 length: 15 residues.

The V call is TRBV19, the J call TRBJ2-1; the match to TRBD2 covers 10 bases. Germline V lookup: CDR1 LNHDA, CDR2 SQIVND (reference sequence). V gave up 6 bases and J gave up 10 bases; unmatched junction bases: 9. This CDR3 has 14 residues. DNA of the CDR3: TGTGCCAGTAGAGTAGCGGGAGGCCCAGGGGAGCAGTTCTTC. Translated: CASRVAGGPGEQFF.

This clonotype has a single count. The J gene is TRBJ1-1, the V gene TRBV12-3 or TRBV12-4, with D possibly TRBD1 on 5 matching bases. With 3 bases removed from V and 1 base from J, the gap between germline ends came to 12 bases. The CDR3 is made up of 15 amino acids. The CDR3 is CASSLMAGTNTEAFF. For the CDR3, the DNA is TGTGCCAGCAGTTTGATGGCAGGGACGAACACTGAAGCTTTCTTT.

V usage is TRBV6-5 and J usage is TRBJ2-7; TRBD1 matches at 9 bases. This CDR3 spans 15 amino acids. Germline V CDR1 and CDR2: MNHEY, SVGAGI. Germline trimming cut 5 bases from V and 7 bases from J; bases unmatched to any gene: 12. The CDR3 reads CASSNLGTGRREQYF. DNA of the CDR3: TGTGCCAGCAGTAACCTGGGGACAGGGAGGAGGGAGCAGTACTTC.

This clonotype has just one count. DNA for the CDR3: TGTGCCAGCACCCCGTCGGGCTGGGACCAAAGGAAAGGAATCTACACCTTC. This codes for CASTPSGWDQRKGIYTF. The genes are TRBV6-2 or TRBV6-3 and TRBJ1-2, with D possibly being TRBD1 (5 bases). The germline V gene has CDR1 MNHEY and CDR2 SVGEGT. Trimming took off 7 bases at V and 10 bases at J, with 31 bases between the two ends. This CDR3 has 17 amino acids.

Here the CDR3 DNA reads TGTGCCAGCAGCTGGACTTCGTACCAAGAGACCCAGTACTTC. Amino acids: CASSWTSYQETQYF. This chain connects TRBV3-1 to TRBJ2-5, with D maybe TRBD2 (5 bases). The germline V and J ends were trimmed by 5 bases and 0 bases, with 10 bases remaining between them. Per germline, CDR1 LGHDT and CDR2 YNNKEL (reference sequence). This CDR3 is 14 amino acids long.

This chain joins TRBV6-5 and TRBJ2-7, with D perhaps TRBD1 or TRBD2 (8 bases each). Trimming took 6 bases from V and 3 from J, leaving 18 bases between them. CDR1 and CDR2 (germline): MNHEY, SVGAGI. The CDR3 contains 15 residues. CDR3 region: CASSPGGGGLYEQYF. In DNA form, the CDR3 reads TGTGCCAGCAGCCCAGGGGGCGGGGGGCTCTACGAGCAGTACTTC.

This chain uses TRBV3-1 with TRBJ2-4, with TRBD2 as a possible D gene (6 bases). The CDR3 has 15 amino acids. Germline V gene sequence: CDR1 LGHDT, CDR2 YNNKEL (reference sequence). Deletions cut 4 bases from V and 0 bases from J, with 10 bases between. The CDR3 spells CASSPPGLAKNIQYF. The CDR3, as DNA: TGTGCCAGCAGCCCCCCGGGACTAGCCAAAAACATTCAGTACTTC.

This chain links TRBV6-4 with TRBJ2-7; 8 nucleotides line up with TRBD1. Germline CDR1 and CDR2: MRHNA and SNTAGT. Trimming at V came to 5 bases and at J to 5 bases, leaving 5 bases not matched to a gene. The CDR3 length is 13 residues. CDR3 protein: CASSQTGANEQYF. The CDR3 DNA reads TGTGCCAGCAGTCAGACAGGGGCCAACGAGCAGTACTTC.

The chain joins TRBV3-1 to TRBJ1-2; D not certain. The germline CDR1 and CDR2 sequences are LGHDT and YNNKEL (reference sequence). Trimming cost V 1 base and J 4 bases, with 13 bases left between them. CDR3 size: 15 residues. CDR3 sequence: CASSQASTTGYGYTF. The CDR3 bases are TGTGCCAGCAGCCAAGCTTCTACTACTGGCTATGGCTACACCTTC.

The CDR3 loop reads CSGKRADTQYF. CDR3 DNA sequence: TGCAGCGGGAAGAGGGCAGATACGCAGTATTTT. The genes are TRBV29-1 and TRBJ2-3; a weak D match, TRBD2 (5 bases). The V end lost 7 bases, the J end lost 4 bases, and 9 bases lay between the germline ends. The CDR3 contains 11 residues. Germline V gives CDR1 SQVTM, CDR2 ANQGSEA.

This chain connects TRBV5-6 to TRBJ2-7; TRBD1 matches at 10 bases. The CDR3 contains 16 residues. Trimming took 4 bases from V and 0 from J; bases not matched to a gene: 7. In germline, CDR1 is SGHDT, CDR2 YYEEEE. The DNA of the CDR3 is TGTGCCAGCAGCCGTCTGGGACAGGGGACCTCCTACGAGCAGTACTTC. This sequence encodes CASSRLGQGTSYEQYF. The full variable domain, in which reference TRBV5-6 and TRBJ2-7 provide the parts outside the CDR3, is DAGVTQSPTHLIKTRGQQVTLRCSPKSGHDTVSWYQQALGQGPQFIFQYYEEEERQRGNFPDRFSGHQFPNYSSELNVNALLLGDSALYLCASSRLGQGTSYEQYFGPGTRLTVT.

This rearrangement joins TRBV7-2 to TRBJ2-3; tentative D call: TRBD1 (5 bases). Trimming removed 4 bases from V and 0 bases from J, with 8 bases in between. Germline CDR1 is SGHTA and CDR2 is FQGNSA. CDR3 length: 14 amino acids. CDR3 DNA sequence: TGTGCCAGCAGCTCACAGGTTAGCACAGATACGCAGTATTTT. As protein: CASSSQVSTDTQYF.